This T cell receptor beta chain came from a study of cytomegalovirus exposure and HLA in healthy donors. Vbeta (60) and Jbeta (13) primers were used in the PCR. Libraries were prepared by immunoSEQ multiplex PCR; TCRdb keeps only in-frame clonotypes and omits some of them. Counted here are approximately 150,000 clones, roughly 78% occurring once; the ten biggest clones make up less than 15%. The CDR3 is 15 amino acids. With 3 bases removed from V and 6 bases from J, the gap between germline ends came to 15 bases. Germline CDR1 GTSNPN, CDR2 SVGIG (reference sequence). Specimen: PBMCs. This TCR was recovered from a woman aged 45-59 years in good health and CMV-seropositive. The chain links TRBV30 to TRBJ1-6; D may be TRBD1 (5 bases). DNA for the CDR3: TGTGCCTGGAGGACACTGGGGGGGTTTAATTCACCCCTCCACTTT. Translated, it gives CAWRTLGGFNSPLHF.